The 8 T cell receptor beta chains in this list originate from one sample, sequenced in a study of OX40 agonist ivuxolimab in advanced cancers. Library prep was done by the immunoSEQ multiplex PCR assay. Here the immuneACCESS table is served through TCRdb, limited to in-frame sequences with V and J called. Missing clones are a known gap in these copies; in checked studies unresolved V genes cover under half, and the rest lacks a known reason. This sample comprises approximately 82,000 clones, around 94% of them detected only once. Around 21% of the sample belongs to the ten largest clones. Sample: CD4+ or CD8+ T cells sorted from blood, taken in a trial of the OX40 agonist ivuxolimab. These receptors came from an adult with an advanced solid tumor such as melanoma, head and neck, liver or kidney cancer.

The V and J genes are TRBV9 and TRBJ2-7, with 10 bases lining up with TRBD2. V trimming: 3 bases; J trimming: 1 base; junction bases outside the gene matches: 4. This CDR3 comprises 15 residues. Germline assignment: CDR1 SGDLS and CDR2 YYNGEE. The DNA of the CDR3 is TGTGCCAGCAGCGCGACTAGCGGGCTTTCCTACGAGCAGTACTTC. Translated: CASSATSGLSYEQYF. The full variable domain, its missing parts supplied by reference TRBV9 and TRBJ2-7, is DSGVTQTPKHLITATGQRVTLRCSPRSGDLSVYWYQQSLDQGLQFLIQYYNGEERAKGNILERFSAQQFPDLHSELNLSSLELGDSALYFCASSATSGLSYEQYFGPGTRLTVT.

This clone was detected a few times. This chain connects TRBV15 to TRBJ2-5, with D perhaps matching TRBD2 (5 bases). The CDR3 is made up of 13 amino acids. The V gene's germline CDR1 is LNHNV and CDR2 YYDKDF (reference sequence). V lost 3 bases to trimming and J lost 5 bases, with 10 bases between them. In DNA form, the CDR3 reads TGTGCCACCAGCAGCGTCCGGAGGGAGACCCAGTACTTC. Its translation is CATSSVRRETQYF.

The chain links TRBV6-5 to TRBJ1-1; D is perhaps TRBD1 (5 bases). The CDR3 is 16 amino acids. Looked up from germline, CDR1 is MNHEY and CDR2 is SVGAGI. Trimming cost V 2 bases and J 2 bases, with 15 bases left between them. CDR3 bases: TGTGCCAGCAGTTACGATAGGACACATCTCAACACTGAAGCTTTCTTT. It yields the protein CASSYDRTHLNTEAFF.

The count of this clone is one. This chain links TRBV28 with TRBJ1-5; TRBD1 is a possible D gene (6 bases). The ends were cut back, 2 bases at V and 5 bases at J, with 19 bases in the middle. CDR1 and CDR2 (germline): MDHEN, SYDVKM. This CDR3 has 17 residues. The CDR3 sequence is CASSLGGGSLVDQPQHF. CDR3 bases: TGTGCCAGCAGTTTAGGGGGGGGCAGCTTGGTGGATCAGCCCCAGCATTTT.

The V call is TRBV6-1, the J call TRBJ2-7; D is possibly TRBD1 (6 bases). This CDR3 is built from 14 residues. Germline CDR1 MNHNS, CDR2 SASEGT. V lost 5 bases and J lost 2, with 13 bases in between. The CDR3 loop reads CASSNRDTTYEQYF. The CDR3 DNA is TGTGCCAGCAGTAACCGGGACACCACCTACGAGCAGTACTTC.

J is TRBJ1-1 and V is TRBV7-9; D is ambiguous. Deletions cut 6 bases from V and 4 bases from J, with 12 bases between. Germline V gene lookup returns CDR1 SEHNR and CDR2 FQNEAQ (reference sequence). This CDR3 has 13 amino acids. In DNA, the CDR3 is TGTGCCAGCAGTCCGGGCGGGTCCACTGAAGCTTTCTTT. Residues: CASSPGGSTEAFF.

The chain is built from TRBV13 and TRBJ1-2; D is unclear. The V gene's germline CDR1 is PRHDT and CDR2 FYEKMQ (reference sequence). V lost 4 bases and J 8 bases, leaving 14 bases between the germline ends. The CDR3 length is 13 residues. The DNA for the CDR3 is TGTGCCAGCAGCTACACGACGGCCCGGGGCTACACCTTC. Its protein product is CASSYTTARGYTF. The full variable domain, with the rest looked up from reference TRBV13 and TRBJ1-2, is AAGVIQSPRHLIKEKRETATLKCYPIPRHDTVYWYQQGPGQDPQFLISFYEKMQSDKGSIPDRFSAQQFSDYHSELNMSSLELGDSALYFCASSYTTARGYTFGSGTRLTVV.

Here the CDR3 reads CASSLAPGIYNEQFF. Here the CDR3 DNA reads TGTGCCAGCAGCTTAGCGCCGGGTATATACAATGAGCAGTTCTTC. J is TRBJ2-1 and V is TRBV11-3; D unclear. Trimming removed 1 base from V and 4 bases from J, with 11 bases in between. Germline V CDR1 and CDR2: SGHNT, YENEEA. This CDR3 has 15 residues. Together with reference TRBV11-3 and TRBJ2-1, the CDR3 gives the full variable domain: EAGVVQSPRYKIIEKKQPVAFWCNPISGHNTLYWYLQNLGQGPELLIRYENEEAVDDSQLPKDRFSAERLKGVDSTLKIQPAELGDSAVYLCASSLAPGIYNEQFFGPGTRLTVL.